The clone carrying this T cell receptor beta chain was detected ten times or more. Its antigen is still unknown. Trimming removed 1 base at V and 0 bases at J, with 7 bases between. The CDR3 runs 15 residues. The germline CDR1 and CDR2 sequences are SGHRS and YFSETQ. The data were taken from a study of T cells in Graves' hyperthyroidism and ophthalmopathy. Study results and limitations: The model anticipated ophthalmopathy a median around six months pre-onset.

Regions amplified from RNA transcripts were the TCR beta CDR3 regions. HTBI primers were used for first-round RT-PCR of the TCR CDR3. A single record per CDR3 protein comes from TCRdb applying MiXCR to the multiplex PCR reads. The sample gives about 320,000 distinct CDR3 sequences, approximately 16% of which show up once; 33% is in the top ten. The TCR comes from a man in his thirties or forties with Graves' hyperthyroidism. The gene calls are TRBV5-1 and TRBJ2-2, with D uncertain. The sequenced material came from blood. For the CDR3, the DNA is TGCGCCAGCAGCTTGAGCCAGCCGAACACCGGGGAGCTGTTTTTT. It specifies CASSLSQPNTGELFF.